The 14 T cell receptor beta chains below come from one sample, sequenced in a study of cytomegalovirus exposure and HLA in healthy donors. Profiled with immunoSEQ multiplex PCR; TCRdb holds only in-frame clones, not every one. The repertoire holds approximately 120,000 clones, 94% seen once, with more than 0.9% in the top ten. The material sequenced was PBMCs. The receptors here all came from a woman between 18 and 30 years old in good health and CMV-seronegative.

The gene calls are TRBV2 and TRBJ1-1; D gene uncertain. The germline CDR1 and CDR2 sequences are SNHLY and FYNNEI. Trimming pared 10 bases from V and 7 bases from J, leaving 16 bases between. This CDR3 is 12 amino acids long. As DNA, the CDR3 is TGTGCCACACAAGGCCGAGGGATTGAAGCTTTCTTT. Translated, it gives CATQGRGIEAFF.

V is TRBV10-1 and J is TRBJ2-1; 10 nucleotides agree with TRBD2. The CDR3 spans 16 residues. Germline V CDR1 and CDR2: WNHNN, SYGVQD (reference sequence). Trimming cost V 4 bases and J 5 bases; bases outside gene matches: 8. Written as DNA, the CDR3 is TGCGCCAGCAGTGTCAACTCAGCGGGGGGGAACAATGAGCAGTTCTTC. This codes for CASSVNSAGGNNEQFF.

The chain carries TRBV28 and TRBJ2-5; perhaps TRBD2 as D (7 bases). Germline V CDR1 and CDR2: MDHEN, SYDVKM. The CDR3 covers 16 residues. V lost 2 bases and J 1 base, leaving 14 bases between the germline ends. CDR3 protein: CASSLGGGRRQETQYF. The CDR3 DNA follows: TGTGCCAGCAGTTTAGGGGGGGGCAGACGCCAAGAGACCCAGTACTTC.

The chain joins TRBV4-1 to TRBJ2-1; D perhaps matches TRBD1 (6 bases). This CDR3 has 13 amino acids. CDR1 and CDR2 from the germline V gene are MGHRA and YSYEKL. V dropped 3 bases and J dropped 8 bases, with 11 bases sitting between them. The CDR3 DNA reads TGCGCCAGCAGCCAGGGGACAAATGATGAGCAGTTCTTC. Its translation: CASSQGTNDEQFF.

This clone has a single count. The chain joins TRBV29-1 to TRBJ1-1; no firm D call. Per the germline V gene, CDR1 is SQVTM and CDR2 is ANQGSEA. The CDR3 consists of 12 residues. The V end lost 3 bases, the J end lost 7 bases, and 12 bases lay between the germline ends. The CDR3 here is CSVEDGRVEAFF. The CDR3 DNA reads TGCAGCGTTGAGGATGGGCGGGTTGAAGCTTTCTTT.

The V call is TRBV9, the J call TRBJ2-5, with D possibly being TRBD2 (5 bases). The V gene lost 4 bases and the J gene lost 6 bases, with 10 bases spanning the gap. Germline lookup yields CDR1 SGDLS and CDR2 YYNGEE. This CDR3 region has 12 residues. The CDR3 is CASSPSGKTQYF. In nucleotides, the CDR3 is TGTGCCAGCAGCCCAAGCGGAAAGACCCAGTACTTC. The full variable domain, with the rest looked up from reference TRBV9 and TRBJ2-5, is DSGVTQTPKHLITATGQRVTLRCSPRSGDLSVYWYQQSLDQGLQFLIQYYNGEERAKGNILERFSAQQFPDLHSELNLSSLELGDSALYFCASSPSGKTQYFGPGTRLLVL.

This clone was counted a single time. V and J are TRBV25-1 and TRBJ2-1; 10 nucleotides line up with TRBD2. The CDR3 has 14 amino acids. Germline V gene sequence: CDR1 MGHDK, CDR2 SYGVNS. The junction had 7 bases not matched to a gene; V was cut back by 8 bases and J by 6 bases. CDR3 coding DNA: TGTGCCAGCGCCCTAGCGGGAGCGCGCAATGAGCAGTTCTTC. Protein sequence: CASALAGARNEQFF.

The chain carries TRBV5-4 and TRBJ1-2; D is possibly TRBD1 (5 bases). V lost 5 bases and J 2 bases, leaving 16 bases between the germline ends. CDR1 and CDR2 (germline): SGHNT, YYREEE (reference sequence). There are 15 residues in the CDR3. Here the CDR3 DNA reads TGTGCCAGCAGTGGGGCGGGGACGGCGAACTATGGCTACACCTTC. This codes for CASSGAGTANYGYTF.

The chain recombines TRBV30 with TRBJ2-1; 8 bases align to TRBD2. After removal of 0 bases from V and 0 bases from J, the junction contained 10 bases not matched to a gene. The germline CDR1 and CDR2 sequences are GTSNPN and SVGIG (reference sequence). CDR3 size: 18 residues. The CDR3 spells CAWSVLSGGQSSYNEQFF. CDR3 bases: TGTGCCTGGAGTGTACTAAGCGGGGGCCAGAGCTCCTACAATGAGCAGTTCTTC.

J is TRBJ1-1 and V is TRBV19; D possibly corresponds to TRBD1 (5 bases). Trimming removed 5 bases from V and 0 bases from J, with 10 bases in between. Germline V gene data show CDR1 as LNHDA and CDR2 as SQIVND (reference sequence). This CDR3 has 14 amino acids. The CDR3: CASSFRGMNTEAFF. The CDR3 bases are TGTGCCAGTAGTTTTCGGGGGATGAACACTGAAGCTTTCTTT. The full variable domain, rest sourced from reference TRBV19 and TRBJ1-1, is DGGITQSPKYLFRKEGQNVTLSCEQNLNHDAMYWYRQDPGQGLRLIYYSQIVNDFQKGDIAEGYSVSREKKESFPLTVTSAQKNPTAFYLCASSFRGMNTEAFFGQGTRLTVV.

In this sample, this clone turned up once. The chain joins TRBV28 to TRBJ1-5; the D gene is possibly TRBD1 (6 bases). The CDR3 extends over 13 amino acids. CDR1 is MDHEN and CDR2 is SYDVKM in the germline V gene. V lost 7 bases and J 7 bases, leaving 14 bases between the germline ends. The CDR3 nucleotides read TGTGCCAGCACCTCTAGGGGGGGCCAGCCCCAGCATTTT. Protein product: CASTSRGGQPQHF.

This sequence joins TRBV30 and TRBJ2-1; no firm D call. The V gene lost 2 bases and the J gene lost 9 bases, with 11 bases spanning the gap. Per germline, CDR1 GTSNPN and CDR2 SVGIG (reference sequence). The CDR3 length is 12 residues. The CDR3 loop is CAWSWVSGEQFF. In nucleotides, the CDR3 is TGTGCCTGGAGTTGGGTTTCGGGTGAGCAGTTCTTC.

The CDR3: CASRAGQGAYEQYF. The CDR3 nucleotides read TGTGCCAGCAGGGCTGGACAGGGGGCTTACGAGCAGTACTTC. This chain uses TRBV28 with TRBJ2-7, with 11 bases aligning to TRBD1. The V segment lost 6 bases and the J segment 4 bases; nucleotides outside the gene matches: 5. Per germline, CDR1 MDHEN and CDR2 SYDVKM. This CDR3 comprises 14 residues.

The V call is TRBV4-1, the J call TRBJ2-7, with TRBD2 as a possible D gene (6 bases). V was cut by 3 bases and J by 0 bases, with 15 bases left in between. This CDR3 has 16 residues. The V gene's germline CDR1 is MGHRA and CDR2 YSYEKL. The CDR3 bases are TGCGCCAGCAGCCACCGAATGGGGGGAAACTCCTACGAGCAGTACTTC. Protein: CASSHRMGGNSYEQYF.